The next 9 T cell receptor beta chains were all read from a single sample in a study of shared clonotypes between healthy human individuals. Assay: immunoSEQ multiplex PCR; the TCRdb copy retains only in-frame clones and omits some. The sample lists approximately 600,000 clones, 95% occurring once. Selected positively for CCR7 and CD45RO-negative, naive CD8 cells excluded terminally differentiated effector memory CD45RA+ cells. Source material: naive CD8+ T cells sorted from blood. Receptors originate from a woman in her thirties in good health.

The chain has TRBV4-2 and TRBJ2-7, with 8 bases matching TRBD2. The length of the CDR3 is 17 residues. From germline, CDR1 is LGHNA and CDR2 YNFKEQ. V trimming: 0 bases; J trimming: 5 bases; junction bases outside the gene matches: 12. CDR3 in DNA: TGTGCCAGCAGCCAAGACCGGGGGGGGAGCGAGTCCGACGAGCAGTACTTC. Translating gives CASSQDRGGSESDEQYF.

This clone is a singleton in its sample. The sample carries other DNA sequences with the same CDR3. The V gene is TRBV6-5, the J gene TRBJ2-7, with TRBD2 as a possible D gene (5 bases). Germline-derived CDR1 and CDR2 are MNHEY and SVGAGI. The V and J ends lost 3 bases and 0 bases respectively, with 9 bases between them. CDR3 length: 14 residues. The chain's CDR3 is CASSYGESSYEQYF. CDR3 coding DNA: TGTGCCAGCAGTTATGGGGAGAGCTCCTACGAGCAGTACTTC.

This clone was seen once. This chain connects TRBV7-9 to TRBJ2-7; D possibly matches TRBD1 or TRBD2 (5 bases each). The CDR3 has 14 amino acids. V was cut by 3 bases and J by 9 bases, with 18 bases left in between. Germline V gene sequence: CDR1 SEHNR, CDR2 FQNEAQ (reference sequence). CDR3 nucleotide sequence: TGTGCCAGCAGCTTCGAGACAGACATGGGGGTGCAGTACTTC. Its translation: CASSFETDMGVQYF.

V usage is TRBV6-5 and J usage is TRBJ2-7; D is undetermined. The CDR3 length is 13 residues. V was cut by 0 bases and J by 4 bases, with 7 bases left in between. Germline CDR1 is MNHEY and CDR2 is SVGAGI. The CDR3 coding sequence is TGTGCCAGCAGTTACTCGCAGAGTTACGAGCAGTACTTC. It encodes CASSYSQSYEQYF.

CDR3 sequence (DNA): TGCGCCAGCAGCCAAGTGCGGCAGGCGAGGGGTCAGCCCCAGCATTTT. Its translation is CASSQVRQARGQPQHF. V and J are TRBV4-1 and TRBJ1-5; a possible D gene is TRBD1 (5 bases). CDR1 is MGHRA and CDR2 is YSYEKL in the germline V gene. There are 16 residues in the CDR3. V was pared by 1 base and J by 6 bases, with 16 bases between.

The genes are TRBV28 and TRBJ2-5; 7 bases fit TRBD2. The CDR3 has 17 amino acids. Germline trimming cut 4 bases from V and 3 bases from J; bases unmatched to any gene: 14. Germline assignment: CDR1 MDHEN and CDR2 SYDVKM. CDR3: CASSWLRGGSFEETQYF. The DNA of the CDR3 is TGTGCCAGCAGTTGGCTTAGGGGCGGGAGTTTCGAAGAGACCCAGTACTTC.

This clone was seen only once. The chain uses TRBV2 and TRBJ1-4; weak D call: TRBD1 (6 bases). Germline CDR1 is SNHLY and CDR2 is FYNNEI. This CDR3 region has 16 residues. Trimming removed 7 bases from V and 13 bases from J, with 28 bases in between. This CDR3 reads CASITGPGTTPSGLFF. CDR3 in DNA: TGTGCCAGCATTACCGGACCGGGGACAACCCCCTCGGGACTGTTTTTT. The full variable domain, rest sourced from reference TRBV2 and TRBJ1-4, is EPEVTQTPSHQVTQMGQEVILRCVPISNHLYFYWYRQILGQKVEFLVSFYNNEISEKSEIFDDQFSVERPDGSNFTLKIRSTKLEDSAMYFCASITGPGTTPSGLFFGSGTQLSVL.

This sequence joins TRBV2 and TRBJ2-5, with a possible D match to TRBD2 (7 bases). The V end was cut by 2 bases, the J end by 1 base, with 14 bases between. The CDR3 consists of 16 residues. Germline assignment: CDR1 SNHLY and CDR2 FYNNEI. CDR3 sequence reads: CASSERGGWGQETQYF. The CDR3 region has the DNA TGTGCCAGCAGTGAAAGGGGGGGATGGGGCCAAGAGACCCAGTACTTC. Drawing the rest from reference TRBV2 and TRBJ2-5, the complete variable domain is EPEVTQTPSHQVTQMGQEVILRCVPISNHLYFYWYRQILGQKVEFLVSFYNNEISEKSEIFDDQFSVERPDGSNFTLKIRSTKLEDSAMYFCASSERGGWGQETQYFGPGTRLLVL.

Here the CDR3 DNA reads TGTGCCAGCAGCGTAGCTTACGGGAAGATGTACGAGCAGTACTTC. Protein product: CASSVAYGKMYEQYF. The chain uses TRBV9 and TRBJ2-7, with D tentatively TRBD2 (5 bases). In germline, CDR1 is SGDLS, CDR2 YYNGEE. The ends were cut back, 0 bases at V and 4 bases at J, with 14 bases in the middle. This CDR3 has 15 amino acids.